This paragraph covers one T cell receptor beta chain sequence. V lost 1 base to trimming and J lost 5 bases, with 11 bases between them. In germline, CDR1 is KGHDR, CDR2 SFDVKD. The CDR3 is 15 amino acids. The record originates from a study of blood T cell repertoires in COVID-19. Per the authors' pipeline: Quantification of nucleated cells was approximated via reference gene primer amplification. TCRdb's copy holds only in-frame clones and misses some; the assay was immunoSEQ multiplex PCR. V and J calls and clone size are copied from that table; D and trimming were computed from the DNA. The sample shows about 250,000 clones, 80% to 90% of them seen only once.

Sequencing was performed on peripheral blood. The sequence was obtained from a woman in her 70s with acute or convalescent COVID-19. V usage is TRBV24-1 and J usage is TRBJ2-1; weak D call: TRBD1 (5 bases). DNA of the CDR3: TGTGCCACCAGTGATTTCTCCAGGGTGGACAATGAGCAGTTCTTC. This codes for CATSDFSRVDNEQFF.